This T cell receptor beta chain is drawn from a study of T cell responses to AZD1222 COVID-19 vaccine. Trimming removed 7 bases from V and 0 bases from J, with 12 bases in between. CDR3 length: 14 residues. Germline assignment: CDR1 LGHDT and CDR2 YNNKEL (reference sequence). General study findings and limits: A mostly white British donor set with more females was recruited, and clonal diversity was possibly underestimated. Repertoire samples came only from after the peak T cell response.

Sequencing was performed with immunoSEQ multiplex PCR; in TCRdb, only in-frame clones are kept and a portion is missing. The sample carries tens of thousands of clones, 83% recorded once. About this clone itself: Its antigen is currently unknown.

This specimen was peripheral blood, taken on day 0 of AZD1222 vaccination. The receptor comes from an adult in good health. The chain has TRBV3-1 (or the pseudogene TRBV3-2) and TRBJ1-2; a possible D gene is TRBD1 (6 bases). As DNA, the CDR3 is TGTGCCAGCATGAACAGGGCGGCTAACTATGGCTACACCTTC. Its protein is CASMNRAANYGYTF.